The text below deals with one TCR beta chain. These data are taken from a study of Ad26.COV2.S vaccination and SARS-CoV-2 variants. Study-wide context: The study gave Ad26.COV2.S intramuscularly, once or twice 56 days apart.

Treatment indicated: 19 received Ad26.COV2.S at low or high dose, single or two shots; several received placebo; per-sample allocation not given. Day 63 after the first injection of vaccine or placebo was the sampling time. Produced via immunoSEQ multiplex PCR; TCRdb's table is partial and in-frame only. The sample has hundreds of thousands of clones; more than 70% are singletons. The J segment lost 5 bases and the V segment lost 5 bases, leaving 8 bases of the junction unmatched. The CDR3 is 16 amino acids. The V gene's germline CDR1 is LNHNV and CDR2 YYDKDF (reference sequence). The receptor comes from a person aged 18 to 65 who received the Ad26.COV2.S COVID-19 vaccine or a placebo. The sequencing here drew on peripheral blood, taken in a trial of Ad26.COV2.S vaccine versus placebo. The rearrangement uses TRBV15 and TRBJ2-5, with 13 positions matching TRBD2. DNA of the CDR3: TGTGCCACCAGCGAACCGGGACTAGCGGGGTATGAGACCCAGTACTTC. Amino acids: CATSEPGLAGYETQYF.